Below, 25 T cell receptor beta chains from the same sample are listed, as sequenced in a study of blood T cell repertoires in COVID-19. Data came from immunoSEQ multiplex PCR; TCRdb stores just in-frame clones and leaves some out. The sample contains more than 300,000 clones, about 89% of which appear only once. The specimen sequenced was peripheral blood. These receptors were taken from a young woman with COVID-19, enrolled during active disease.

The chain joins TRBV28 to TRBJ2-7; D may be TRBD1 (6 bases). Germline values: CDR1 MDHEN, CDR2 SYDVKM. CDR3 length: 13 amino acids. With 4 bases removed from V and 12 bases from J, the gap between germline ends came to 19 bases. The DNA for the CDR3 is TGTGCCAGCAGTTCAACTTCAACAGGGTCCCTGTACTTC. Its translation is CASSSTSTGSLYF.

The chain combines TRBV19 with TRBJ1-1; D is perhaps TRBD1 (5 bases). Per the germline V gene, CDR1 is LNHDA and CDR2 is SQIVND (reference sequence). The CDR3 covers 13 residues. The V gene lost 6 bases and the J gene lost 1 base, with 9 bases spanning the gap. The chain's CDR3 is CASSLTENTEAFF. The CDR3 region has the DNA TGTGCCAGTAGCCTGACAGAGAACACTGAAGCTTTCTTT.

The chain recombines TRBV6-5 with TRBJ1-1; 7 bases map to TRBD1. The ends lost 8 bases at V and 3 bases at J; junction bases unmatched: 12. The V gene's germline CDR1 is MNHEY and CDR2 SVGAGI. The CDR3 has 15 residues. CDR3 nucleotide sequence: TGTGCCAGCGTTAGACAGGGATTCGGGGACACTGAAGCTTTCTTT. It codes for CASVRQGFGDTEAFF.

In nucleotides, the CDR3 is TGCGCCAGCAGCACCCCAGGGACAGCGAACACCGGGGAGCTGTTTTTT. Its translation is CASSTPGTANTGELFF. The chain joins TRBV5-1 to TRBJ2-2; 7 bases agree with TRBD1. Germline V CDR1 and CDR2: SGHRS, YFSETQ. The CDR3 consists of 16 residues. Losses at the gene ends were 4 bases for V and 0 bases for J; bases not matched to a gene: 6. Full variable domain (rest looked up from reference TRBV5-1 and TRBJ2-2): KAGVTQTPRYLIKTRGQQVTLSCSPISGHRSVSWYQQTPGQGLQFLFEYFSETQRNKGNFPGRFSGRQFSNSRSEMNVSTLELGDSALYLCASSTPGTANTGELFFGEGSRLTVL.

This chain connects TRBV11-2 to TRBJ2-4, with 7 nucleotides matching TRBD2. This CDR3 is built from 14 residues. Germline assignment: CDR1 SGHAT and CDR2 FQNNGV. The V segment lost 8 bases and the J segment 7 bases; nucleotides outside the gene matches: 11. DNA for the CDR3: TGTGCCAGCCGGAAGGGGATGCGGGAGAACATTCAGTACTTC. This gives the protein CASRKGMRENIQYF.

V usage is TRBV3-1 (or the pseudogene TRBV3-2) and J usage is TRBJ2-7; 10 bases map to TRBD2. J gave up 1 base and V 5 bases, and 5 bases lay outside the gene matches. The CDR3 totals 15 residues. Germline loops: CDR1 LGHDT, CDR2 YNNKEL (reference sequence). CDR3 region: CASSKGLATSYEQYF. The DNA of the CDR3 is TGTGCCAGCAGCAAGGGACTAGCGACTTCCTACGAGCAGTACTTC.

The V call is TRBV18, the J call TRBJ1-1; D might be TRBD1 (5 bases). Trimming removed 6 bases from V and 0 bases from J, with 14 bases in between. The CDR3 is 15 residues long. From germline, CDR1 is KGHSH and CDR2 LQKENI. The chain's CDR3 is CASSPSTEMNTEAFF. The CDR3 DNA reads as TGTGCCAGCTCTCCTTCGACAGAAATGAACACTGAAGCTTTCTTT.

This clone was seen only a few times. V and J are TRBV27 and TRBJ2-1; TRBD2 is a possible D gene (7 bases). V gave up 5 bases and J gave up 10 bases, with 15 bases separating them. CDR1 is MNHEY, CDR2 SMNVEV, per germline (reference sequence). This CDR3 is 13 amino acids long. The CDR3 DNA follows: TGTGCCAGCAGTAGAGGGGGGGCTAGGGAGCAGTTCTTC. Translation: CASSRGGAREQFF.

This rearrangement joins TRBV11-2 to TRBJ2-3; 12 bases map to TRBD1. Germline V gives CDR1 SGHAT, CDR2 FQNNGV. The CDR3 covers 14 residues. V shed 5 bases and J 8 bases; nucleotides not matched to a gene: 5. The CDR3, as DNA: TGTGCCAGCAGCCCAGGGACAGGGGGCAGTACGCAGTATTTT. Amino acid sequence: CASSPGTGGSTQYF.

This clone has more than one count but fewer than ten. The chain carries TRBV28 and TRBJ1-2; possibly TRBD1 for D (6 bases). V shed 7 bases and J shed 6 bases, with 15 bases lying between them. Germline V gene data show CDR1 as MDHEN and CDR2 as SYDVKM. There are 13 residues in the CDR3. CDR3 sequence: CASTPTGSHGYTF. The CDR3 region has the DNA TGTGCCAGCACCCCGACAGGCTCTCATGGCTACACCTTC.

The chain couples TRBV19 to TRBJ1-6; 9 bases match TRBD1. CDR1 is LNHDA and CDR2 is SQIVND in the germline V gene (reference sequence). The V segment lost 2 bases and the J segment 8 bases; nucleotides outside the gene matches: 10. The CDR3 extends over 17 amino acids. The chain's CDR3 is CASSISHRDREDSPLHF. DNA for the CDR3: TGTGCCAGTAGTATATCCCACCGGGACAGGGAGGATTCACCCCTCCACTTT.

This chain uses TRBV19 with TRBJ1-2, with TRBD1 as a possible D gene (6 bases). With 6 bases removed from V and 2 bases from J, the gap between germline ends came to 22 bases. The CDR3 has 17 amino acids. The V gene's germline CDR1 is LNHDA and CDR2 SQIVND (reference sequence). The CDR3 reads CASRKDSGASSNYGYTF. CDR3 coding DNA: TGTGCCAGTAGAAAGGACAGCGGGGCTTCCTCCAACTATGGCTACACCTTC.

CDR3 coding DNA: TGTGCCGGGCGGAGGTCGAACACCGGGGAGCTGTTTTTT. Protein sequence: CAGRRSNTGELFF. The V gene is TRBV30, the J gene TRBJ2-2; a possible D gene is TRBD2 (5 bases). Germline lookup yields CDR1 GTSNPN and CDR2 SVGIG (reference sequence). V shed 8 bases and J shed 0 bases, with 10 bases lying between them. The CDR3 is 13 residues long.

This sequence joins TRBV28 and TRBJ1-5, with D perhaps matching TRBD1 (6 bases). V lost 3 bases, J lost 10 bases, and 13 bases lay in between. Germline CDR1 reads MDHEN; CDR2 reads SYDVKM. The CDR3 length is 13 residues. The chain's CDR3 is CASSLGGLGPQHF. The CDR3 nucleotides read TGTGCCAGCAGTTTGGGGGGGCTAGGACCCCAGCATTTT.

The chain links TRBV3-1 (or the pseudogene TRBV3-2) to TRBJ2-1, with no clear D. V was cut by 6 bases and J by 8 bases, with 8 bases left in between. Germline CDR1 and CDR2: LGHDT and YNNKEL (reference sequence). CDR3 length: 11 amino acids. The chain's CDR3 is CASRSFDEQFF. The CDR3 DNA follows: TGTGCCAGCAGATCTTTCGATGAGCAGTTCTTC.

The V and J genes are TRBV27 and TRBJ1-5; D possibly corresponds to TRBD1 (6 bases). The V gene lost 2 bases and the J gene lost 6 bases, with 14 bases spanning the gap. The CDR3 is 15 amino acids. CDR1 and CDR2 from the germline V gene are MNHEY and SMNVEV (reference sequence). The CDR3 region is CASSLRGSGAQPQHF. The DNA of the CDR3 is TGTGCCAGCAGTTTACGGGGATCAGGGGCTCAGCCCCAGCATTTT.

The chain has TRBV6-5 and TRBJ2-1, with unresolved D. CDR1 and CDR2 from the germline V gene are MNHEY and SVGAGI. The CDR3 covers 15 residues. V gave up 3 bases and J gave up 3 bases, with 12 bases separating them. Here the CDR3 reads CASSYGQPSYNEQFF. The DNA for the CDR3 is TGTGCCAGCAGTTATGGGCAGCCAAGCTACAATGAGCAGTTCTTC.

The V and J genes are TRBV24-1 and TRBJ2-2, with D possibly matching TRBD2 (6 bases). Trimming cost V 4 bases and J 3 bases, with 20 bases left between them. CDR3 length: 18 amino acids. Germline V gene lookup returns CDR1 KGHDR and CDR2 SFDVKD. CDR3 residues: CATSEPTGTDWDTGELFF. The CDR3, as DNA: TGTGCCACCAGTGAGCCGACCGGGACTGATTGGGACACCGGGGAGCTGTTTTTT.

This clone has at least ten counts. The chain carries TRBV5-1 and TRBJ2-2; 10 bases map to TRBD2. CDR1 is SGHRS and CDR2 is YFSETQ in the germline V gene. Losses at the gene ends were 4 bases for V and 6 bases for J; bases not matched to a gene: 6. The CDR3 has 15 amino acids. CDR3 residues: CASSQAGGPAGELFF. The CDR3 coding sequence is TGCGCCAGCAGCCAAGCGGGAGGGCCCGCCGGGGAGCTGTTTTTT.

CDR3 nucleotide sequence: TGCGCCAGCAGCAGGACTGCCCAGGAGACCCAGTACTTC. Translating it yields CASSRTAQETQYF. V gene TRBV5-1 combines with J gene TRBJ2-5; D is possibly TRBD2 (5 bases). Germline V gene lookup returns CDR1 SGHRS and CDR2 YFSETQ. V was clipped by 4 bases and J by 5 bases, with 12 bases between them. There are 13 residues in the CDR3.

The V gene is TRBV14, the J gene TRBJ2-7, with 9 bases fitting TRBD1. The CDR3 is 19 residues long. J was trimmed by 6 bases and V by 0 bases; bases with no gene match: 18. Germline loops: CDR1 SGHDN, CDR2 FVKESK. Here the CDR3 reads CASSQDVPFYRGPLVEQYF. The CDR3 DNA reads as TGTGCCAGCAGCCAAGATGTTCCCTTCTACAGGGGGCCCCTTGTCGAGCAGTACTTC.

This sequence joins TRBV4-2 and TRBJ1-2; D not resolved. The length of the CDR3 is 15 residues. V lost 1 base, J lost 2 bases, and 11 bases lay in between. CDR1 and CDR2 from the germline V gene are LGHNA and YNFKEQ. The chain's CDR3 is CASSQGSTLNYGYTF. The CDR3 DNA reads TGTGCCAGCAGCCAAGGGTCGACACTCAACTATGGCTACACCTTC.

CDR3 in amino acids: CASSPVLAGKYEQYF. Here the CDR3 DNA reads TGTGCCAGCAGTCCTGTACTAGCGGGAAAATACGAGCAGTACTTC. V and J are TRBV27 and TRBJ2-7; 10 bases align to TRBD2. V lost 5 bases and J lost 4; bases outside the gene matches: 8. Per germline, CDR1 MNHEY and CDR2 SMNVEV (reference sequence). CDR3 length: 15 residues.

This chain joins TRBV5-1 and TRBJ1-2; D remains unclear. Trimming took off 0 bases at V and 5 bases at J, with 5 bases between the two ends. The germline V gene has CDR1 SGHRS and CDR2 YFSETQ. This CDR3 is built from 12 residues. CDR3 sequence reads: CASSLGAYGYTF. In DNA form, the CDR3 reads TGCGCCAGCAGCTTGGGCGCGTATGGCTACACCTTC.

DNA for the CDR3: TGTGCCAGCAGTTTAAGGTCAGGAAATCAGCCCCAGCATTTT. This translates into CASSLRSGNQPQHF. The chain carries TRBV27 and TRBJ1-5; D is ambiguous. V lost 2 bases and J lost 4, with 9 bases in between. The CDR3 extends over 14 amino acids. Germline assignment: CDR1 MNHEY and CDR2 SMNVEV (reference sequence).